These 31 T cell receptor beta chains came from one sample sequenced in a study of regulatory T cells in long-lasting Graves disease (dated by TCRdb to 2020 to 2023). Per the publication, the time point label means: newly diagnosed GD, antithyroid drugs for less than 3 months. For both TCR sequencing and RNA sequencing, RNA was extracted from PBMCs using TRIzol. Library preparation employed multiplex PCR. Instrument on record: Illumina HiSeq 4000. To build TCR beta libraries, CDR3 regions were amplified by Arm-PCR using iRepertoire HTBI primers. The raw public data were reprocessed by TCRdb itself: fastp quality trimming at Q25, MiXCR clonotype calling, in-frame beta chains only. Here each entry gathers all rows of one CDR3 protein and keeps the most common genes and DNA. The sample has about 610,000 distinct CDR3 sequences on record, 15% to 20% of them singletons. The ten top clones hold about 12% of the sample.

The data also belong to a second study, concerning T cells in Graves' hyperthyroidism and ophthalmopathy.

The sequenced sample was peripheral blood mononuclear cells (PBMCs), obtained at new diagnosis, from a patient treated with antithyroid drugs. Receptor source: a man between 18 and 35 years old with Graves disease. Donor details come from another sample of the same person, matched by shared clones.

Ten or more counts support this clonotype. This chain links TRBV12-3 or TRBV12-4 with TRBJ2-4, with a possible D match to TRBD2 (5 bases). The CDR3 spans 16 residues. V shed 2 bases and J shed 6 bases, with 17 bases lying between them. The CDR3 loop reads CASSLSPQTGLNIQYF. CDR3 in DNA: TGTGCCAGCAGTTTATCCCCTCAGACGGGATTAAACATTCAGTACTTC.

The rearrangement uses TRBV5-5 and TRBJ1-2, with D unclear. The CDR3 has 18 amino acids. Per the germline V gene, CDR1 is SGHKS and CDR2 is YYEKEE (reference sequence). The germline V and J ends were trimmed by 1 base and 8 bases, with 27 bases remaining between them. The CDR3 DNA reads TGTGCCAGCAGCTTGCCCCTCGGTCGGGGTGCGTCCTCGGGAGGCTACACCTTC. It specifies CASSLPLGRGASSGGYTF.

This clonotype was seen a few times. The chain carries TRBV10-3 and TRBJ2-2; 11 positions agree with TRBD2. This CDR3 has 15 amino acids. Germline CDR1 reads ENHRY; CDR2 reads SYGVKD. With 3 bases clipped from V and 5 bases from J, the junction kept 2 bases outside the gene matches. This chain's CDR3 is CAISETSGGTGELFF. The DNA for the CDR3 is TGTGCCATCAGTGAAACTAGCGGGGGTACCGGGGAGCTGTTTTTT.

The J gene is TRBJ2-7, the V gene TRBV20-1, with a weak D call TRBD1 (5 bases). This CDR3 contains 16 residues. From germline, CDR1 is DFQATT and CDR2 SNEGSKA (reference sequence). Trimming cost V 6 bases and J 2 bases, with 23 bases left between them. In DNA, the CDR3 is TGCAGTGCCCCCATAAGCACAGGCCTCCCAGCCTACGAGCAGTACTTC. Its protein is CSAPISTGLPAYEQYF.

The chain combines TRBV28 with TRBJ1-5; TRBD1 matches 9 bases. The length of the CDR3 is 16 residues. The V gene end was trimmed by 6 bases and the J gene end by 5 bases; junction bases not matched to a gene: 11. Germline loops: CDR1 MDHEN, CDR2 SYDVKM. DNA for the CDR3: TGTGCCAGCAGAAGGACAGGGGTTCGGTTTTATCAGCCCCAGCATTTT. As protein: CASRRTGVRFYQPQHF.

The chain joins TRBV5-1 to TRBJ2-7; TRBD2 matches 11 bases. Germline CDR1 is SGHRS and CDR2 is YFSETQ. The CDR3 extends over 16 amino acids. V gave up 4 bases and J gave up 0 bases; unmatched junction bases: 6. DNA of the CDR3: TGCGCCAGCAGCCAGAATAGCGGGAGGGTCTCCTACGAGCAGTACTTC. Translated, it gives CASSQNSGRVSYEQYF.

This clonotype was seen many times. The V and J genes are TRBV29-1 and TRBJ2-1; 12 bases are shared with TRBD2. V lost 5 bases and J lost 3; bases outside the gene matches: 5. Germline V lookup: CDR1 SQVTM, CDR2 ANQGSEA. The CDR3 has 15 residues. CDR3 DNA sequence: TGCAGCGTTCGACCGACTAGCGGGAGCTACAATGAGCAGTTCTTC. It is translated as CSVRPTSGSYNEQFF.

The chain recombines TRBV7-6 with TRBJ2-1; D remains unclear. The CDR3 is 11 residues long. V was cut by 6 bases and J by 6 bases, with 6 bases left in between. The germline gives CDR1 SGHVS, CDR2 FNYEAQ. CDR3 residues: CASRNANEQFF. CDR3 DNA sequence: TGTGCCAGCAGGAATGCCAATGAGCAGTTCTTC.

In its sample, this clonotype was seen many times. The V and J genes are TRBV5-1 and TRBJ2-3; D ambiguous. V was clipped by 4 bases and J by 5 bases, with 11 bases between them. The CDR3 extends over 13 amino acids. Germline CDR1 SGHRS, CDR2 YFSETQ. The CDR3 DNA follows: TGCGCCAGCAGCCCCCTCGATGGAGATACGCAGTATTTT. Encoded protein: CASSPLDGDTQYF.

Comments on this clonotype: Its ends do not fully match the called genes, so a read error is possible. The CDR3 nucleotides read TGTGTCAGCAGCTTGCAAACAGGGGGCTACGAGCAGTACTTC. This sequence encodes CVSSLQTGGYEQYF. The chain has TRBV7-9 and TRBJ2-7, with 8 nucleotides matching TRBD1. The CDR3 covers 14 residues. Germline CDR1 reads SEHNR; CDR2 reads FQNEAQ (reference sequence).

The chain employs TRBV7-2 and TRBJ2-7; D gene ambiguous. The V end was cut by 3 bases, the J end by 3 bases, with 18 bases between. The germline V gene encodes CDR1 SGHTA and CDR2 FQGNSA. This CDR3 spans 16 amino acids. This chain's CDR3 is CASSFSPPVSRYEQYF. CDR3 DNA sequence: TGTGCCAGCAGCTTTTCTCCCCCGGTCTCGCGCTACGAGCAGTACTTC.

This clonotype has at least ten counts. The chain is built from TRBV28 and TRBJ1-5; tentatively, D is TRBD1 (6 bases). The V end lost 1 base, the J end lost 7 bases, and 14 bases lay between the germline ends. The V gene's germline CDR1 is MDHEN and CDR2 SYDVKM. This CDR3 region has 15 residues. DNA of the CDR3: TGTGCCAGCAGTTTATTTGGTAGGGGGGAACAGCCCCAGCATTTT. Protein: CASSLFGRGEQPQHF.

With regard to this clonotype: A read error may produce the germline difference seen at one junction end. The gene calls are TRBV11-2 and TRBJ2-7; D is unclear. This CDR3 has 12 amino acids. From germline, CDR1 is SGHAT and CDR2 FQNNGV. The CDR3 sequence: CASGLGSYDQYF. In nucleotides, the CDR3 is TGTGCCAGCGGCTTAGGTTCGTACGATCAGTACTTC.

There are many counts of this clonotype. This rearrangement joins TRBV4-1 to TRBJ1-1; no clear D. Germline V CDR1 and CDR2: MGHRA, YSYEKL. The V gene lost 1 base and the J gene lost 0 bases, with 6 bases spanning the gap. The CDR3 length is 14 residues. This CDR3 reads CASSQVQLNTEAFF. CDR3 DNA sequence: TGCGCCAGCAGCCAAGTTCAGCTGAACACTGAAGCTTTCTTT.

This clonotype has just a few counts. This chain connects TRBV9 to TRBJ2-3; 9 bases align to TRBD1. V shed 0 bases and J 4 bases; nucleotides not matched to a gene: 3. CDR3 size: 15 residues. Germline CDR1 and CDR2: SGDLS and YYNGEE. The CDR3 DNA is TGTGCCAGCAGCGTAGAGGGACAGGGCCCAGATACGCAGTATTTT. Residues: CASSVEGQGPDTQYF.

This clonotype was picked up many times. V gene TRBV12-3 or TRBV12-4 combines with J gene TRBJ1-2, with D possibly TRBD1 on 6 matching bases. This CDR3 contains 15 residues. V was clipped by 2 bases and J by 2 bases, with 12 bases between them. The CDR3 DNA sequence: TGTGCCAGCAGTTTAAGGGCGGACAGCAACTATGGCTACACCTTC. This codes for CASSLRADSNYGYTF.

This clonotype was detected ten times or more. V gene TRBV5-1 combines with J gene TRBJ2-7, with D unclear. CDR1 is SGHRS, CDR2 YFSETQ, per germline. V was trimmed by 4 bases and J by 0 bases, leaving 14 bases between them. CDR3 length: 15 residues. The CDR3 sequence is CASSTGTRDSYEQYF. CDR3 DNA sequence: TGCGCCAGCAGCACCGGTACTCGCGACTCCTACGAGCAGTACTTC.

This clonotype has more than one count but fewer than ten. This chain connects TRBV7-9 to TRBJ2-2; 10 positions match TRBD2. CDR1 is SEHNR, CDR2 FQNEAQ, per germline (reference sequence). Trimming took 5 bases from V and 5 from J; bases not matched to a gene: 5. The CDR3 consists of 15 residues. Written as DNA, the CDR3 is TGTGCCAGCAGCCGGGGGACTAGCGCTACCGGGGAGCTGTTTTTT. As protein: CASSRGTSATGELFF. Full variable domain (missing parts from reference TRBV7-9 and TRBJ2-2): DTGVSQNPRHKITKRGQNVTFRCDPISEHNRLYWYRQTLGQGPEFLTYFQNEAQLEKSRLLSDRFSAERPKGSFSTLEIQRTEQGDSAMYLCASSRGTSATGELFFGEGSRLTVL.

This clonotype was picked up a small number of times. The chain couples TRBV29-1 to TRBJ2-5; perhaps TRBD2 as D (7 bases). Germline V gene sequence: CDR1 SQVTM, CDR2 ANQGSEA. The CDR3 spans 13 residues. V lost 4 bases and J 2 bases, leaving 11 bases between the germline ends. CDR3: CSVGGGGQETQYF. The CDR3 DNA reads as TGCAGCGTTGGAGGGGGAGGGCAAGAGACCCAGTACTTC.

This clonotype was detected only once. The chain employs TRBV7-6 and TRBJ2-5; the D is unclear. Trimming stripped 5 bases from V and 5 bases from J, with 15 bases between. The CDR3 is 14 residues long. The germline gives CDR1 SGHVS, CDR2 FNYEAQ. For the CDR3, the DNA is TGTGCCAGCAGCCTCGGGCTTGGGCTGGAGACCCAGTACTTC. Translation: CASSLGLGLETQYF.

Many counts were recorded for this clonotype. CDR3 amino acids: CAWSVKLEDYGYTF. The CDR3 DNA reads as TGTGCCTGGAGTGTAAAGCTGGAAGACTATGGCTACACCTTC. The chain is built from TRBV30 and TRBJ1-2; D gene unclear. CDR1 is GTSNPN, CDR2 SVGIG, per germline (reference sequence). This CDR3 has 14 amino acids. The ends were cut back, 0 bases at V and 3 bases at J, with 11 bases in the middle.

This clonotype was seen repeatedly, ten times or more. CDR3 DNA sequence: TGTGCCAGCAGTTTGAGGGGGATTTCACTCAATGAGCAGTTCTTC. Protein: CASSLRGISLNEQFF. V is TRBV28 and J is TRBJ2-1, with a tentative D call TRBD1 (6 bases). Germline-derived CDR1 and CDR2 are MDHEN and SYDVKM. The CDR3 is 15 residues long. V was pared by 3 bases and J by 6 bases, with 15 bases between.

This clonotype has only a few counts. The chain carries TRBV19 and TRBJ1-1; a possible D gene is TRBD1 (6 bases). Deletions cut 3 bases from V and 12 bases from J, with 11 bases between. This CDR3 has 11 amino acids. The germline gives CDR1 LNHDA, CDR2 SQIVND (reference sequence). The CDR3 DNA reads TGTGCCAGTAGTATCGGACAGACGCCTTTCTTT. Translation: CASSIGQTPFF.

This clonotype has a count of ten or more. This chain connects TRBV20-1 to TRBJ1-5; unclear D gene. Germline CDR1 is DFQATT and CDR2 is SNEGSKA (reference sequence). V lost 0 bases and J lost 4, with 16 bases in between. The CDR3 runs 16 residues. CDR3: CSARDRLQPPNQPQHF. CDR3 DNA sequence: TGCAGTGCTAGAGATCGACTTCAACCCCCTAATCAGCCCCAGCATTTT.

This clonotype was observed a few times. The chain uses TRBV12-3 or TRBV12-4 and TRBJ2-6; TRBD1 matches 7 bases. The length of the CDR3 is 15 residues. Unmatched junction bases numbered 2, after V lost 3 bases and J lost 3 bases. Here the CDR3 reads CASSFRGRGANVLTF. In DNA form, the CDR3 reads TGTGCCAGCAGTTTTAGGGGGCGTGGGGCCAACGTCCTGACTTTC.

The chain couples TRBV5-1 to TRBJ2-1; 11 bases line up with TRBD2. There are 15 residues in the CDR3. V was clipped by 3 bases and J by 7 bases; unmatched bases: 6. The V gene's germline CDR1 is SGHRS and CDR2 YFSETQ. The CDR3: CASSSRASGRNEQFF. CDR3 nucleotide sequence: TGCGCCAGCAGCTCGAGGGCTAGCGGGAGGAATGAGCAGTTCTTC.

For the CDR3, the DNA is TGTGCCAGCAGTGACCCCCAGTCCAGTTTGGGCGAGCAGTTCTTC. Residues: CASSDPQSSLGEQFF. The chain is built from TRBV6-4 and TRBJ2-1; no clear D. The CDR3 sequence is 15 residues long. V dropped 2 bases and J dropped 10 bases, with 18 bases sitting between them. CDR1 is MRHNA and CDR2 is SNTAGT in the germline V gene.

There are many counts of this clonotype. This chain joins TRBV27 and TRBJ2-7; perhaps TRBD2 as D (6 bases). This CDR3 contains 17 residues. V lost 5 bases, J lost 2 bases, and 22 bases lay in between. From germline, CDR1 is MNHEY and CDR2 SMNVEV (reference sequence). DNA of the CDR3: TGTGCCAGCAGTCCTACACCCTGGGCAGGAGGGACCTACGAGCAGTACTTC. This encodes CASSPTPWAGGTYEQYF.

This clonotype was seen many times. The chain couples TRBV6-2 or TRBV6-3 to TRBJ1-5; maybe TRBD1 (5 bases). Germline CDR1 reads MNHEY; CDR2 reads SVGEGT. The V end lost 2 bases, the J end lost 1 base, and 9 bases lay between the germline ends. This CDR3 is built from 15 residues. DNA for the CDR3: TGTGCCAGCAGTTACAGGGGAAGGAGCAATCAGCCCCAGCATTTT. Its translation is CASSYRGRSNQPQHF.

This clonotype was detected ten times or more. The V gene is TRBV6-5, the J gene TRBJ1-1; D remains unclear. Germline CDR1 reads MNHEY; CDR2 reads SVGAGI. The CDR3 length is 13 residues. Trimming cost V 2 bases and J 3 bases, with 7 bases left between them. In DNA, the CDR3 is TGTGCCAGCAGTTACGTCTGGGACACTGAAGCTTTCTTT. This translates into CASSYVWDTEAFF.

This clonotype showed up many times. The V gene is TRBV12-3 or TRBV12-4, the J gene TRBJ1-1; no clear D gene. The CDR3 runs 12 residues. Trimming took 6 bases from V and 8 from J, leaving 13 bases between them. The CDR3 spells CASSPEPAEAFF. DNA of the CDR3: TGTGCCAGCAGCCCTGAGCCCGCCGAAGCTTTCTTT.